This is a list of T cell receptor beta chains from one sample in a study of vaccination and CD4 T cells after COVID-19. Using its own MiXCR run on the PCR reads, TCRdb lists one record per CDR3 protein. The data contain 20,000 to 25,000 distinct CDR3 sequences, roughly half of them singletons. For these TCRs, the target antigens are not known. Sequenced input: CD4+ T cells from blood, cultured in vitro. The source is a human donor who had recovered from COVID-19. CDR3s include the opening cysteine and the closing phenylalanine or tryptophan. Each record gives: V gene, D gene, clone size, J gene, CDR3 protein, CDR3 DNA. D genes are given only for firm matches. Size is omitted from some rows. Given values are once, few, many or a class for expanded clones.

TRBV27	-	-	TRBJ1-1	CASRFVGAEAFF	TGTGCCAGCAGGTTCGTGGGGGCCGAAGCTTTCTTT
TRBV7-2	-	-	TRBJ2-2	CASSPLLSGARGTGELFF	TGTGCCAGCAGCCCGTTACTTTCGGGGGCGCGGGGCACCGGGGAGCTGTTTTTT
TRBV20-1	-	-	TRBJ2-5	CSARDLGRQETQYF	TGCAGTGCTAGAGATCTTGGGAGACAAGAGACCCAGTACTTC
TRBV11-2	-	-	TRBJ2-3	CASSEAGDTQYF	TGTGCCAGCAGTGAAGCTGGAGATACGCAGTATTTT
TRBV7-3	TRBD2	few	TRBJ2-1	CASSLSGEQFF	TGTGCCAGCAGCCTTAGCGGGGAGCAGTTCTTC
TRBV2	-	-	TRBJ2-7	CASSEQGGRAHF	TGTGCCAGCAGTGAACAAGGGGGGAGGGCCCACTTC
TRBV2	-	-	TRBJ2-3	CASSGQGFSTDTQYF	TGTGCCAGCAGTGGTCAGGGATTCAGCACAGATACGCAGTATTTT
TRBV20-1	-	few	TRBJ1-1	CSARISGGGYTEAFF	TGCAGTGCTAGGATCTCAGGAGGAGGCTACACTGAAGCTTTCTTT
TRBV30	-	few	TRBJ2-1	CAWTISSEQFF	TGTGCATGGACTATATCATCTGAGCAGTTCTTC
TRBV7-9	TRBD1	-	TRBJ1-4	CASSLGWTGGRVNEKLFF	TGTGCCAGCAGCCTCGGTTGGACAGGGGGTAGAGTCAATGAAAAACTGTTTTTT
TRBV7-2	-	-	TRBJ2-5	CASSLSGETQYF	TGTGCCAGCAGCTTATCGGGAGAGACCCAGTACTTC
TRBV20-1	-	few	TRBJ2-5	CSAVMTGETQYF	TGCAGTGCTGTCATGACGGGCGAGACCCAGTACTTC
TRBV6-1	-	-	TRBJ2-3	CASTLRGADTQYF	TGTGCCAGCACCCTCAGGGGCGCAGATACGCAGTATTTT
TRBV30	TRBD1	-	TRBJ1-6	CAWSVHGTTGGGSPLHF	TGTGCCTGGAGTGTACACGGAACCACAGGGGGAGGATCACCCCTCCACTTT
TRBV6-5	-	-	TRBJ1-5	CASSYSSRVDQPQHF	TGTGCCAGCAGTTACTCGAGCAGGGTTGATCAGCCCCAGCATTTT
TRBV5-1	TRBD2	-	TRBJ2-3	CASSLIVVGTNTDTQYF	TGCGCCAGCAGCTTAATCGTCGTGGGGACTAACACAGATACGCAGTATTTT
TRBV6-4	-	-	TRBJ1-1	CASRQDRNTEAFF	TGTGCCAGCAGACAAGACAGGAACACTGAAGCTTTCTTT
TRBV7-2	-	few	TRBJ1-3	CASSPRGQGNTIYF	TGTGCCAGCAGCCCTCGAGGACAGGGAAACACCATATATTTT
TRBV25-1	-	-	TRBJ1-6	CASSVGTTSSYNSPLHF	TGTGCCAGCAGTGTTGGGACAACGAGCTCCTATAATTCACCCCTCCACTTT
TRBV14	-	-	TRBJ2-7	CASSQRQVGGPYEQYF	TGTGCCAGCAGCCAAAGACAGGTGGGGGGCCCCTACGAGCAGTACTTC
TRBV11-2	TRBD1	few	TRBJ1-5	CASSLDGTGSQPQHF	TGTGCCAGCAGCTTAGACGGGACAGGGAGTCAGCCCCAGCATTTT
TRBV28	TRBD1	few	TRBJ1-2	CASSFTFRTGSYVDGYTF	TGTGCCAGCAGCTTTACCTTTAGGACAGGGAGTTATGTAGATGGCTACACCTTC
TRBV20-1	-	few	TRBJ1-1	CSAIPHGRGLLNTEAFF	TGCAGTGCTATCCCCCATGGCAGGGGTCTACTTAACACTGAAGCTTTCTTT
TRBV11-3	TRBD1	-	TRBJ1-1	CASSSYRGTNTEAFF	TGTGCCAGCAGCTCCTACAGGGGGACGAACACTGAAGCTTTCTTT
TRBV20-1	-	-	TRBJ2-7	CSASGVNEQYF	TGCAGTGCTTCAGGGGTCAACGAGCAGTACTTC
TRBV2	-	-	TRBJ2-7	CASSELAGAVSYEQYF	TGTGCCAGCAGTGAACTGGCAGGGGCGGTATCCTACGAGCAGTACTTC
TRBV11-3	-	-	TRBJ2-2	CASSKGTTAGELFF	TGTGCCAGCAGCAAAGGGACCACGGCCGGGGAGCTGTTTTTT
TRBV6-1	-	few	TRBJ2-7	CASSFGGEQYF	TGTGCCAGCAGCTTCGGCGGCGAGCAGTACTTC
TRBV7-9	-	-	TRBJ2-3	CASSLRDLDTDTQYF	TGTGCCAGCAGCCTCCGGGACCTAGACACAGATACGCAGTATTTT
TRBV6-2/TRBV6-3	-	-	TRBJ1-5	CASNDRSNQPQHF	TGTGCCAGCAACGACAGGAGCAATCAGCCCCAGCATTTT
TRBV7-9	TRBD2	-	TRBJ2-5	CASSLGAGGQETQYF	TGTGCCAGCAGCTTAGGAGCGGGGGGACAAGAGACCCAGTACTTC
TRBV7-3	-	-	TRBJ1-5	CASSLSGPNQPQHF	TGTGCCAGCAGCTTAAGTGGGCCGAATCAGCCCCAGCATTTT
TRBV10-3	-	-	TRBJ1-2	CAISESVGSGVGYTF	TGTGCCATCAGTGAGTCTGTGGGATCGGGAGTTGGCTACACCTTC
TRBV30	-	-	TRBJ2-5	CAWATYQETQYF	TGTGCCTGGGCGACCTACCAAGAGACCCAGTACTTC
TRBV6-2/TRBV6-3	TRBD1	-	TRBJ2-7	CASNLQGPYEQYF	TGTGCCAGCAACTTACAGGGGCCCTACGAGCAGTACTTC
TRBV30	-	few	TRBJ2-7	CAWSVNERGQYF	TGTGCCTGGAGTGTAAACGAGAGGGGGCAGTACTTC
TRBV9	-	-	TRBJ1-2	CASSVYNYGYTF	TGTGCCAGCAGCGTATATAACTATGGCTACACCTTC
TRBV10-3	TRBD1	-	TRBJ2-2	CAISESQGAANTGELFF	TGTGCCATCAGTGAGTCCCAGGGGGCGGCGAACACCGGGGAGCTGTTTTTT
TRBV6-2/TRBV6-3	-	-	TRBJ2-1	CASSRSGEQFF	TGTGCCAGCAGTCGAAGTGGTGAGCAGTTCTTC
TRBV12-3/TRBV12-4	TRBD1	-	TRBJ1-2	CASSRQGFPYGYTF	TGTGCCAGCAGCCGACAGGGCTTTCCCTATGGCTACACCTTC
TRBV7-6	-	-	TRBJ1-2	CASSPGPGEVNYGYTF	TGTGCCAGCAGTCCCGGGCCCGGGGAGGTAAACTATGGCTACACCTTC
TRBV29-1	-	-	TRBJ2-7	CSVLVYSYEQYF	TGCAGCGTTTTGGTATACTCCTACGAGCAGTACTTC
TRBV14	-	few	TRBJ2-1	CASTTGGGYEQFF	TGTGCCAGCACTACAGGGGGAGGGTACGAGCAGTTCTTC
TRBV28	-	few	TRBJ1-1	CASSLRGMNTEAFF	TGTGCCAGCAGTTTAAGAGGGATGAACACTGAAGCTTTCTTT
TRBV6-1	-	-	TRBJ1-2	CASNPTGQGIHYGYTF	TGTGCCAGCAATCCGACCGGCCAGGGGATTCACTATGGCTACACCTTC
TRBV7-3	-	-	TRBJ2-1	CASSSYWGNEQFF	TGTGCCAGCAGCTCATACTGGGGTAATGAGCAGTTCTTC
TRBV6-1	-	-	TRBJ1-5	CASSLDRYQPQHF	TGTGCCAGCAGCCTGGACCGGTATCAGCCCCAGCATTTT
TRBV11-3	-	few	TRBJ2-7	CASSLGFSAGIYEQYF	TGTGCCAGCAGCTTAGGTTTCTCGGCAGGGATCTACGAGCAGTACTTC
TRBV27	-	few	TRBJ2-3	CASRSRASGSTDTQYF	TGTGCCAGCAGAAGCCGCGCGTCCGGAAGCACAGATACGCAGTATTTT
TRBV25-1	TRBD1	few	TRBJ2-2	CASSQTGGTTGELFF	TGTGCCAGCAGTCAGACAGGGGGGACCACCGGGGAGCTGTTTTTT
TRBV24-1	TRBD2	-	TRBJ2-1	CATSDQILAEEQFF	TGTGCCACCAGTGATCAGATTCTAGCGGAAGAGCAGTTCTTC
TRBV30	-	-	TRBJ2-5	CAWNVGGLGETQYF	TGTGCCTGGAATGTTGGGGGCTTAGGGGAGACCCAGTACTTC
TRBV6-1	-	-	TRBJ1-4	CASSLLGVGEKLFF	TGTGCCAGCAGCCTTCTGGGGGTAGGGGAAAAACTGTTTTTT
TRBV2	-	-	TRBJ1-2	CASSGATANYGYTF	TGTGCCAGCAGTGGGGCAACGGCTAACTATGGCTACACCTTC
TRBV6-1	-	few	TRBJ1-2	CASSEAMGEVRGYTF	TGTGCCAGCAGTGAAGCCATGGGAGAGGTTCGCGGCTACACCTTC
TRBV27	TRBD1	-	TRBJ2-1	CASSLDRDSYNEQFF	TGTGCCAGCAGTTTGGACCGGGACAGCTACAATGAGCAGTTCTTC
TRBV19	-	-	TRBJ1-1	CASSRWGEAFF	TGTGCCAGTAGTCGCTGGGGTGAAGCTTTCTTT
TRBV5-1	-	-	TRBJ1-2	CASSLQSTGPYGYTF	TGCGCCAGCAGCCTACAATCGACAGGTCCTTATGGCTACACCTTC
TRBV25-1	-	-	TRBJ2-7	CASRDSSYEQYF	TGTGCCAGCAGGGACAGCTCCTACGAGCAGTACTTC
TRBV12-3/TRBV12-4	-	-	TRBJ1-2	CASSHATDYGYTF	TGTGCCAGCAGCCACGCTACAGACTATGGCTACACCTTC